Listed below are T cell receptor beta chains from one sample, sequenced in a study of cytomegalovirus exposure and HLA in healthy donors. Only in-frame clones appear in the TCRdb table, and some are missing; sequencing was by immunoSEQ multiplex PCR. The table has 90,000 or so clones, about 69% seen once. The source material was PBMCs. The receptor source for this set is a young woman in good health and CMV-seropositive. Each CDR3 is given with its conserved first and last residue. The D gene is left open where the match is weak. Not all rows give a size; the values are once, few, many and, for expanded clones, a class.

clone size	V gene	J gene	D gene	CDR3 DNA	CDR3 protein
-	TRBV19	TRBJ2-1	TRBD2	TGTGCCAGTATGAGGGATCTAGCGGGGGGGGGATTTCACAATGAGCAGTTCTTC	CASMRDLAGGGFHNEQFF
few	TRBV2	TRBJ1-4	TRBD1	TGTGCCAGCAGATCCAATCCGGGACAGGGTAATGAAAAACTGTTTTTT	CASRSNPGQGNEKLFF
-	TRBV11-2	TRBJ2-5	-	TGTGCCAGCAGCTTGCAGGGCTTGGCTGAGACCCAGTACTTC	CASSLQGLAETQYF
-	TRBV18	TRBJ2-3	TRBD1	TGTGCCAGCTCACCCCGGGACAGGGGCACAGATACGCAGTATTTT	CASSPRDRGTDTQYF
-	TRBV5-4	TRBJ1-2	-	TGTGCCAGCAGCTTGTCCGGGGAACGCTACACCTTC	CASSLSGERYTF
-	TRBV5-4	TRBJ2-1	-	TGTGCCAGCAGCTCCCTCCTGACAGGCACTAACAATGAGCAGTTCTTC	CASSSLLTGTNNEQFF
few	TRBV6-1	TRBJ2-7	-	TGTGCCAGCGGCCCCCCCGGGAGTTCCTACGAGCAGTACTTC	CASGPPGSSYEQYF
once	TRBV6-5	TRBJ1-1	TRBD1	TGTGCCAGCAGACGACAGGGTGACACTGAAGCTTTCTTT	CASRRQGDTEAFF
-	TRBV5-1	TRBJ2-3	TRBD2	TGCGCCAGCAGCTATATAGCGGGAGGGGCAGATACGCAGTATTTT	CASSYIAGGADTQYF
-	TRBV5-1	TRBJ1-2	-	TGCGCCAGCAGCTTACAGGAGAGGAGTGGCTACACCTTC	CASSLQERSGYTF
-	TRBV6-4	TRBJ2-1	TRBD2	TGTGCCAGCAGCCAAACTAGCGGGGGTGGTAATGAGCAGTTCTTC	CASSQTSGGGNEQFF
-	TRBV5-6	TRBJ1-1	-	TGTGCCAGCAGTGTCCAGGGTGAAGCTTTCTTT	CASSVQGEAFF
few	TRBV30	TRBJ2-5	-	TGTGCCTGGAGTGTACGTCGGGGAGAGACCCAGTACTTC	CAWSVRRGETQYF
once	TRBV6-5	TRBJ2-7	TRBD2	TGTGCCAGCAGTCCCACGGGGGGATACGAGCAGTACTTC	CASSPTGGYEQYF
few	TRBV7-2	TRBJ1-3	-	TGTGCCAGCAGCTTAGCCGCTGGCGGAAACACCATATATTTT	CASSLAAGGNTIYF
-	TRBV6-5	TRBJ1-6	-	TGTGCCAGCAGTATCGGAACACGGAGCTCACCCCTCCACTTT	CASSIGTRSSPLHF